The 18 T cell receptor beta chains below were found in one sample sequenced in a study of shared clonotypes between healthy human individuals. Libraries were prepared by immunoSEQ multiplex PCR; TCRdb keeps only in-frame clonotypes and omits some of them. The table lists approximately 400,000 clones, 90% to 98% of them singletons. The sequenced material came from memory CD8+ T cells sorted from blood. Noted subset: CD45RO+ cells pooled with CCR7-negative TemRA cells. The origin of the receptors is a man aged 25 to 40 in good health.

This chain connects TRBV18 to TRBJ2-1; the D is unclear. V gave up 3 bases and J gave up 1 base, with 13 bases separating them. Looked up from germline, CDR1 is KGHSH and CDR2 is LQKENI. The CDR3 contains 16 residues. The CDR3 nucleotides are TGTGCCAGCTCACCTCCGGGCAAGGTTTCCTACAATGAGCAGTTCTTC. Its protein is CASSPPGKVSYNEQFF.

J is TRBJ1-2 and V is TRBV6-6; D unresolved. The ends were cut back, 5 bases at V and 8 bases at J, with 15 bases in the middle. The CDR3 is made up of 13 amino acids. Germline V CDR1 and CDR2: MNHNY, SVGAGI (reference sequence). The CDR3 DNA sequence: TGTGCCAGCAGTCTTTCAGCCGGGAGCGGCTACACCTTC. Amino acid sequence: CASSLSAGSGYTF.

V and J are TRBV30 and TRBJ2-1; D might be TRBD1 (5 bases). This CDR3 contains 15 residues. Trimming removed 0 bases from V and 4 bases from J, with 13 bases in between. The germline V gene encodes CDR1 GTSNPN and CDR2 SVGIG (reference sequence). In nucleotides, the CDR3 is TGTGCCTGGAGTGTGGGGCGACCCCGTTACAATGAGCAGTTCTTC. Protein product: CAWSVGRPRYNEQFF. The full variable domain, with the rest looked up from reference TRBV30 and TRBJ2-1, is SQTIHQWPATLVQPVGSPLSLECTVEGTSNPNLYWYRQAAGRGLQLLFYSVGIGQISSEVPQNLSASRPQDRQFILSSKKLLLSDSGFYLCAWSVGRPRYNEQFFGPGTRLTVL.

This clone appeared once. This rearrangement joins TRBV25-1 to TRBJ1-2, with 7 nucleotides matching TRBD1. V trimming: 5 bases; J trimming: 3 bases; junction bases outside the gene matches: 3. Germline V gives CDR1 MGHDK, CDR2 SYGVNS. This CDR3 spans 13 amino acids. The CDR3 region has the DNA TGTGCCAGCAGTCCGGGACAGCACTATGGCTACACCTTC. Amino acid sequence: CASSPGQHYGYTF.

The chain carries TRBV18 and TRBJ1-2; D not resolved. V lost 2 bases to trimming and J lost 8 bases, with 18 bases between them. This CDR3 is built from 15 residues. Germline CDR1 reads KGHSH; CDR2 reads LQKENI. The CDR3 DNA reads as TGTGCCAGCTCACCATTAGGTTTCTGGACGGGCGGCTACACCTTC. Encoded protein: CASSPLGFWTGGYTF.

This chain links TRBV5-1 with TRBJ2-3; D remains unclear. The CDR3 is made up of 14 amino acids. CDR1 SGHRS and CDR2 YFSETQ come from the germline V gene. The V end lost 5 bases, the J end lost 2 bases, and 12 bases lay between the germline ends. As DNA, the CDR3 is TGCGCCAGCAGGGCAGCCCCACACACAGATACGCAGTATTTT. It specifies CASRAAPHTDTQYF. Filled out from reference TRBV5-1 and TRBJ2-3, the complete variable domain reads KAGVTQTPRYLIKTRGQQVTLSCSPISGHRSVSWYQQTPGQGLQFLFEYFSETQRNKGNFPGRFSGRQFSNSRSEMNVSTLELGDSALYLCASRAAPHTDTQYFGPGTRLTVL.

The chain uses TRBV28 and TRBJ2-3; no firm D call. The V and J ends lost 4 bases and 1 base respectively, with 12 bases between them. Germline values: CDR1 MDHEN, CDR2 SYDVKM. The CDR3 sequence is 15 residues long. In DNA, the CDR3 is TGTGCCAGCAGTTCGGCCCAATACCGCACAGATACGCAGTATTTT. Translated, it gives CASSSAQYRTDTQYF.

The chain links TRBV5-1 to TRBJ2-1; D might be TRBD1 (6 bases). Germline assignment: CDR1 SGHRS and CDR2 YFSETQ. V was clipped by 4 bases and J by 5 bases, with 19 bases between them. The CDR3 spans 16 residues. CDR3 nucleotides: TGCGCCAGCAGCCAGTTTCAGGGGAAATTCCACAATGAGCAGTTCTTC. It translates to CASSQFQGKFHNEQFF.

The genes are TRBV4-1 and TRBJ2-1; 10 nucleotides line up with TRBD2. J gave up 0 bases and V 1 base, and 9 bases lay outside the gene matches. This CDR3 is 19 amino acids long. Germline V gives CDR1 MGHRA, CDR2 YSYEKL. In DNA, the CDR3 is TGCGCCAGCAGCCAAGGTGAGACTAGCGGGTCCCGCTCCTACAATGAGCAGTTCTTC. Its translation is CASSQGETSGSRSYNEQFF.

CDR3 DNA: TGTGCCAGCAATCCGATCCTCCGTTCCAATGAGCAGTTCTTC. Translated: CASNPILRSNEQFF. The rearrangement links TRBV2 to TRBJ2-1; D is unclear. The germline V gene encodes CDR1 SNHLY and CDR2 FYNNEI. The ends were cut back, 7 bases at V and 6 bases at J, with 16 bases in the middle. This CDR3 region has 14 residues. Looking up the rest from reference TRBV2 and TRBJ2-1 gives the full variable domain: EPEVTQTPSHQVTQMGQEVILRCVPISNHLYFYWYRQILGQKVEFLVSFYNNEISEKSEIFDDQFSVERPDGSNFTLKIRSTKLEDSAMYFCASNPILRSNEQFFGPGTRLTVL.

CDR3 sequence (DNA): TGTGCCAGCAGCGCCTGCACAGGGGAGAAAGACAATCAGCCCCAGCATTTT. This encodes CASSACTGEKDNQPQHF. The chain joins TRBV9 to TRBJ1-5; 7 bases are shared with TRBD1. Trimming took 3 bases from V and 3 from J; bases not matched to a gene: 12. This CDR3 is built from 17 residues. Germline V gene sequence: CDR1 SGDLS, CDR2 YYNGEE.

CDR3 sequence reads: CASSLDGGTDTQYF. The CDR3 nucleotides read TGTGCCAGCAGCTTGGATGGGGGCACAGATACGCAGTATTTT. The chain has TRBV5-5 and TRBJ2-3, with unresolved D. Trimming removed 0 bases at V and 1 base at J, with 6 bases between. CDR1 SGHKS and CDR2 YYEKEE come from the germline V gene (reference sequence). CDR3 length equals 14 residues.

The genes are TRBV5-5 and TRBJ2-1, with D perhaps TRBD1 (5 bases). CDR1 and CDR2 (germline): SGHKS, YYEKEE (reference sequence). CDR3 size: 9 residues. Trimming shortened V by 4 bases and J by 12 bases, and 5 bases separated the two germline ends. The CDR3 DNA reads TGTGCCAGCAGCACAGGGCAGTTCTTC. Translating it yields CASSTGQFF.

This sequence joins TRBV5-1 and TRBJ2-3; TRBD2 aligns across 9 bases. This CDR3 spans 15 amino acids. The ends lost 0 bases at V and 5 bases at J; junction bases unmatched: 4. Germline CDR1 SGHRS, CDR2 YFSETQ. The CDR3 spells CASSLDGSGRDTQYF. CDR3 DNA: TGCGCCAGCAGCTTGGACGGTAGCGGGAGAGATACGCAGTATTTT.

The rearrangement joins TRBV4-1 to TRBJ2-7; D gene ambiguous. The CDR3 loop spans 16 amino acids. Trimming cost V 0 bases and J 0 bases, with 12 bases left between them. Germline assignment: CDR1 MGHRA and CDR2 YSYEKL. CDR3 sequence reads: CASSQEELGNSYEQYF. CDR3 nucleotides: TGCGCCAGCAGCCAAGAAGAGCTAGGGAACTCCTACGAGCAGTACTTC.

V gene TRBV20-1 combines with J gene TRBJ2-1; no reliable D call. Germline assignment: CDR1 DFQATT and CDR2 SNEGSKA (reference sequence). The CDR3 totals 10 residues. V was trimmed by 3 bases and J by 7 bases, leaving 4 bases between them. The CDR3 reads CSARRNEQFF. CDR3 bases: TGCAGTGCTAGGAGGAATGAGCAGTTCTTC.

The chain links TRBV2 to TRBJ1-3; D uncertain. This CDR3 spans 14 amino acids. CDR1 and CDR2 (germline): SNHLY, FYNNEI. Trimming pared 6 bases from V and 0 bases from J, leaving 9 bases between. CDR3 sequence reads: CASRIGPSGNTIYF. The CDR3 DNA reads TGTGCCAGCAGGATCGGACCCTCTGGAAACACCATATATTTT. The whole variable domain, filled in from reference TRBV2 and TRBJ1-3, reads EPEVTQTPSHQVTQMGQEVILRCVPISNHLYFYWYRQILGQKVEFLVSFYNNEISEKSEIFDDQFSVERPDGSNFTLKIRSTKLEDSAMYFCASRIGPSGNTIYFGEGSWLTVV.

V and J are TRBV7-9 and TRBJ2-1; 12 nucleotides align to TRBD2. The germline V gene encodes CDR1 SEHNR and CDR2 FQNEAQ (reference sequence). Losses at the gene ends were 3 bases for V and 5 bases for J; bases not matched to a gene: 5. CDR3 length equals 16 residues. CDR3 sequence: CASSLTSGSRNNEQFF. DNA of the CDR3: TGTGCCAGCAGCTTGACTAGCGGGAGTCGGAACAATGAGCAGTTCTTC.